This TCR beta chain was observed in a study of siplizumab effects on memory and regulatory T cells. This clone came up once. Its antigen remains unidentified. Additional DNA sequences in this sample encode the identical CDR3. This CDR3 region has 12 residues. Germline V gene data show CDR1 as LGHNA and CDR2 as YNFKEQ. V gave up 1 base and J gave up 5 bases, with 5 bases separating them. This table comes from immunoSEQ multiplex PCR, and its TCRdb copy is limited to in-frame clones, with some not included. The sample lists more than 90,000 clones; approximately 91% were seen once. Points from the study as a whole: Alloreactive sequences tracing back to unstimulated CD4+ memory cells were significantly reduced by siplizumab. Researchers could not give a naive or memory phenotype to roughly 75-96% of proliferating CD4+ or CD8+ clones.

This TCR was sampled from a human donor in good health. Sequences were obtained from non-Treg CD4+ T cells sorted from blood. The chain carries TRBV4-2 and TRBJ1-1, with D hard to call. This CDR3 is CASSQVGTEAFF. CDR3 coding DNA: TGTGCCAGCAGCCAAGTCGGAACTGAAGCTTTCTTT.